A selection of T cell receptor beta chains follows, all from one sample in a study of blood T cell repertoires in COVID-19. The assay was immunoSEQ multiplex PCR, and TCRdb's table has in-frame clones only and misses some. Seen here are roughly 250,000 clones, about nine tenths observed once, and the top ten hold approximately 12%. Sequences were obtained from peripheral blood. These receptor sequences come from a woman under 40 with COVID-19, enrolled during active disease. Each CDR3 is given with its conserved first and last residue. Fields, in order: V gene, D gene, CDR3 length, J gene, clone size, CDR3 DNA, CDR3 protein. The D gene is left open where the match is weak. Clone size appears in some rows only: once, few, many, or a class for an expanded clone.

TRBV7-8	NA	14	TRBJ2-7	NA	TGTGCCAGCAGCTCAGACAGAAGCCGCTACGAGCAGTACTTC	CASSSDRSRYEQYF
TRBV5-6	NA	14	TRBJ1-2	NA	TGTGCCAGCAGCTTGAACGGGGGAGACTATGGCTACACCTTC	CASSLNGGDYGYTF
TRBV19	TRBD1	14	TRBJ2-7	NA	TGTGCCAGTAGTATTGGGACAGGGGTCTACGAGCAGTACTTC	CASSIGTGVYEQYF
TRBV11-2	TRBD2	15	TRBJ2-3	NA	TGTGCCAGCAGCCCCTGGCGGGGGGCCGGAGATACGCAGTATTTT	CASSPWRGAGDTQYF
TRBV7-6	TRBD2	19	TRBJ2-5	NA	TGTGCCAGCAGCCGACTAGCGGGGGGCTACATCACATCGCCAGAGACCCAGTACTTC	CASSRLAGGYITSPETQYF
TRBV2	NA	16	TRBJ1-2	NA	TGTGCCAGCAGAGCCACGGGTTATTCGCCTAACTATGGCTACACCTTC	CASRATGYSPNYGYTF
TRBV24-1	NA	15	TRBJ1-5	few	TGTGCCACCAGTGACACAAGGACGGTCCAGGGACCCCAGCATTTT	CATSDTRTVQGPQHF
TRBV10-1	NA	14	TRBJ1-1	NA	TGCGCCAGCAGTGATGGCTTCCGGAACACTGAAGCTTTCTTT	CASSDGFRNTEAFF
TRBV4-2	TRBD2	17	TRBJ2-1	once	TGTGCCAGCAGCCAAGGGTTAGCGGGGTTATCCTACAATGAGCAGTTCTTC	CASSQGLAGLSYNEQFF
TRBV4-1	NA	15	TRBJ1-2	NA	TGCGCCAGCAGCCAAGATGATGCGACTAACTATGGCTACACCTTC	CASSQDDATNYGYTF
TRBV15	NA	13	TRBJ1-4	NA	TGTGCCACCCACAGCTTGACTAATGAAAAACTGTTTTTT	CATHSLTNEKLFF
TRBV5-1	NA	15	TRBJ1-2	NA	TGCGCCAGCAGCTTGACACAGGGCCCTAACTATGGCTACACCTTC	CASSLTQGPNYGYTF
TRBV5-8	NA	15	TRBJ1-2	NA	TGTGCCAGCAGCATCCACGGGGGTTACAACTATGGCTACACCTTC	CASSIHGGYNYGYTF
TRBV19	NA	14	TRBJ1-4	NA	TGTGCCAGTAGTATAATAGCCTCCAATGAAAAACTGTTTTTT	CASSIIASNEKLFF
TRBV4-1	NA	13	TRBJ2-7	NA	TGCGCCAGCAGCCAGATGGGGGGAGGCGAGCAGTACTTC	CASSQMGGGEQYF
TRBV7-2	TRBD2	16	TRBJ2-3	NA	TGTGCCAGCAGCTTAAGGGGTAGCGGGGGCACAGATACGCAGTATTTT	CASSLRGSGGTDTQYF
TRBV5-5	NA	16	TRBJ1-2	NA	TGTGCCAGCAGCTTGGGGGGGCACAGGCAAAACTATGGCTACACCTTC	CASSLGGHRQNYGYTF
TRBV12-3/TRBV12-4	NA	12	TRBJ1-5	few	TGTGCCAGCGAGTTCTACCCGGGGCCCCAGCATTTT	CASEFYPGPQHF
TRBV28	NA	13	TRBJ2-7	NA	TGTGCCAGCAGTTTCGGGGTCACCTACGAGCAGTACTTC	CASSFGVTYEQYF
TRBV6-5	TRBD1	13	TRBJ1-2	NA	TGTGCCAGCAGGGGACAGGGAATTAGTGGCTACACCTTC	CASRGQGISGYTF
TRBV5-1	NA	16	TRBJ1-4	NA	TGCGCCAGCAGCTCCGACCCCGCGGGAGGGACGGAAAAACTGTTTTTT	CASSSDPAGGTEKLFF
TRBV5-1	TRBD2	17	TRBJ2-3	NA	TGCGCCAGCAGCGGAGGGCTAGCGGGTCACCCCGCAGATACGCAGTATTTT	CASSGGLAGHPADTQYF
TRBV4-1	TRBD1	14	TRBJ1-1	NA	TGCGCCAGCAGCCGTGGGACAGGGATTACTGAAGCTTTCTTT	CASSRGTGITEAFF
TRBV5-1	TRBD1	14	TRBJ2-1	few	TGCGCCAGCAGCCCGCCCCGGACAGGGAATGAGCAGTTCTTC	CASSPPRTGNEQFF
TRBV3-1/TRBV3-2	NA	14	TRBJ2-5	NA	TGTGCCAGCAGCCACAGAGGACAAGGGGAGACCCAGTACTTC	CASSHRGQGETQYF
TRBV25-1	TRBD1	14	TRBJ1-6	NA	TGTGCCAGCAGTGAACACAGGGGGGATTCACCCCTCCACTTT	CASSEHRGDSPLHF
TRBV10-1	TRBD2	13	TRBJ2-3	NA	TGCGCCAGCAGCCTGCCCGGGGGGAATACGCAGTATTTT	CASSLPGGNTQYF
TRBV6-5	NA	14	TRBJ2-5	NA	TGTGCCAGCAGTTGGGGCAGGTTACAAGAGACCCAGTACTTC	CASSWGRLQETQYF
TRBV6-5	NA	14	TRBJ1-5	NA	TGTGCCAGCGACAGCCCCTTGTGGAATCAGCCCCAGCATTTT	CASDSPLWNQPQHF
TRBV18	TRBD1	16	TRBJ1-6	NA	TGTGCCAGCTCACCTAAAAGCCGGGACAGGGGTTCACCCCTCCACTTT	CASSPKSRDRGSPLHF
TRBV18	NA	16	TRBJ2-3	NA	TGTGCCAGCTCACCGCCTGACAGGGGAGGGGGAGATACGCAGTATTTT	CASSPPDRGGGDTQYF
TRBV5-4	NA	13	TRBJ1-1	NA	TGTGCCAGCAGCTTGGCCGTTGCAGCTGAAGCTTTCTTT	CASSLAVAAEAFF
TRBV14	NA	13	TRBJ1-2	NA	TGTGCCAGCAGCCAATGGGCAGAAAATGGCTACACCTTC	CASSQWAENGYTF
TRBV27	NA	14	TRBJ1-5	NA	TGTGCCAGCAAACCGCGGGCCAAGGGACAGCCCCAGCATTTT	CASKPRAKGQPQHF
TRBV27	NA	16	TRBJ1-1	NA	TGTGCCAGCAGTTTTTCAGACATCCGAGGGTACACTGAAGCTTTCTTT	CASSFSDIRGYTEAFF
TRBV7-9	NA	17	TRBJ1-1	once	TGTGCCAGCAGCTTAGTAGGAGTCTCAGACAGGAACACTGAAGCTTTCTTT	CASSLVGVSDRNTEAFF
TRBV30	NA	14	TRBJ1-2	NA	TGTGCCTGGAGTGCCTGGGCAGGAAACTATGGCTACACCTTC	CAWSAWAGNYGYTF
TRBV6-5	TRBD1	13	TRBJ1-2	NA	TGTGCCAGCGGATCCGGGACAGGGAATGGCTACACCTTC	CASGSGTGNGYTF
TRBV5-1	TRBD1	14	TRBJ1-6	NA	TGCGCCAGCAGCTTCGACAGGGTTGGTTCACCCCTCCACTTT	CASSFDRVGSPLHF
TRBV5-6	TRBD2	19	TRBJ2-7	few	TGTGCCAGCAGCACCCGTCCCAGCGGGGGGGCCATTGGGTCCTACGAGCAGTACTTC	CASSTRPSGGAIGSYEQYF
TRBV27	TRBD1	14	TRBJ1-2	NA	TGTGCCAGCAGTTTCGGGGGACAGGGGGATGGCTACACCTTC	CASSFGGQGDGYTF
TRBV5-6	TRBD1	15	TRBJ1-4	NA	TGTGCCAGCCATAGACCAGGGGGCGGGAGTGAAAAACTGTTTTTT	CASHRPGGGSEKLFF
TRBV2	TRBD1	12	TRBJ2-7	NA	TGTGCCACCCCGGGACAGGGGCCCGAGCAGTACTTC	CATPGQGPEQYF
TRBV4-1	TRBD2	15	TRBJ2-5	NA	TGCGCCAGCAGTCCTCGGGGGGTCGAGGTGGAGACCCAGTACTTC	CASSPRGVEVETQYF
TRBV5-1	NA	14	TRBJ1-2	NA	TGCGCCAGCAGCTTCGGGAGAATGGAAGGCGGCTACACCTTC	CASSFGRMEGGYTF
TRBV9	TRBD2	15	TRBJ2-3	NA	TGTGCCAGCAGCGTAACTAGCGGGGGGTCAGATACGCAGTATTTT	CASSVTSGGSDTQYF
TRBV3-1/TRBV3-2	NA	17	TRBJ1-2	NA	TGTGCCAGCAGCCAAGAGGGTTTCGGGGGGCTCTACTATGGCTACACCTTC	CASSQEGFGGLYYGYTF
TRBV15	NA	14	TRBJ2-7	NA	TGTGCCACCAGCAGAGTAGGTGACACCTACGAGCAGTACTTC	CATSRVGDTYEQYF
TRBV2	TRBD2	16	TRBJ2-4	NA	TGTGCCAGCAGCGAACCGGGACTACAAGCCAAAAACATTCAGTACTTC	CASSEPGLQAKNIQYF
TRBV5-1	TRBD1	16	TRBJ2-7	NA	TGCGCCAGCAGCATCGGACAGGGTATTAGGGGGTACGAGCAGTACTTC	CASSIGQGIRGYEQYF
TRBV12-5	NA	15	TRBJ2-5	NA	TGTGCTAGTGGTTTGGATCGCGCCAGGGAGGCGACCCAGTACTTC	CASGLDRAREATQYF
TRBV5-4	NA	16	TRBJ1-1	NA	TGTGCCAGCAGCTCTCGGAGCCGGGGGACGAACACTGAAGCTTTCTTT	CASSSRSRGTNTEAFF
TRBV6-6	NA	14	TRBJ2-1	NA	TGTGCCAGCATCGAGGGCGGGTCCTACAATGAGCAGTTCTTC	CASIEGGSYNEQFF
TRBV29-1	NA	13	TRBJ2-3	few	TGCAGCGTCACAGTTAGTAGCACAGATACGCAGTATTTT	CSVTVSSTDTQYF
TRBV6-6	NA	15	TRBJ2-7	few	TGTGCCAGCAGTTACGGAAACGGGGCAGCGGGCGAGCAGTACTTC	CASSYGNGAAGEQYF
TRBV5-4	NA	18	TRBJ1-4	NA	TGTGCCAGCAGCTTGCGATTTTGGGGGCCCTCAACTAATGAAAAACTGTTTTTT	CASSLRFWGPSTNEKLFF
TRBV5-6	TRBD2	16	TRBJ2-5	few	TGTGCCAGCAGCTTGCGTTCTAGCGGGGGGAGGGAGACCCAGTACTTC	CASSLRSSGGRETQYF
TRBV3-1/TRBV3-2	NA	12	TRBJ1-2	NA	TGTGCCAGCAGCCCATCCGATAGCGGCTACACCTTC	CASSPSDSGYTF
TRBV5-1	NA	14	TRBJ2-3	NA	TGCGCCAGCAGCACACGCCCCAGCACAGATACGCAGTATTTT	CASSTRPSTDTQYF
TRBV5-1	NA	15	TRBJ2-1	NA	TGCGCCAGCAGCTTGGCAGGGGGGAGATACAATGAGCAGTTCTTC	CASSLAGGRYNEQFF